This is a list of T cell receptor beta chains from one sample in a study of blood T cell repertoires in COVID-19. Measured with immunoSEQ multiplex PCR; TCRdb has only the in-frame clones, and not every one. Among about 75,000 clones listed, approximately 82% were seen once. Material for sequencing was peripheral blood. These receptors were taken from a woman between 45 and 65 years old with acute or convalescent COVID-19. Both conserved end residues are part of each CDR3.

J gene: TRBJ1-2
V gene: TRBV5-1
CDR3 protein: CASSFENYGYTF

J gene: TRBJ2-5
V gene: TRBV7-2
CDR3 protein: CASSPSGGAAETQYF

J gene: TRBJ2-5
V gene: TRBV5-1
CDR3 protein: CASSLWTSGGETQYF

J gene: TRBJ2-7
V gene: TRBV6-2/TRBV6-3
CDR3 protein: CASSYVHRVYEQYF

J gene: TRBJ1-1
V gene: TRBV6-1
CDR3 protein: CASSVSGTGGMNTEAFF

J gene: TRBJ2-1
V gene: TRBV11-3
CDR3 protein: CASSWRSSYNEQFF

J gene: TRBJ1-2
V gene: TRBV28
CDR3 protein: CASSSTGRGYTF

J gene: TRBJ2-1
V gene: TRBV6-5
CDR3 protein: CASSTLGGIEQFF

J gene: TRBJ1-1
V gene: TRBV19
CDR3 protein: CASAQGVVMNTEAFF

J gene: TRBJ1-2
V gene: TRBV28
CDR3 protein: CASSYPQGNYGYTF